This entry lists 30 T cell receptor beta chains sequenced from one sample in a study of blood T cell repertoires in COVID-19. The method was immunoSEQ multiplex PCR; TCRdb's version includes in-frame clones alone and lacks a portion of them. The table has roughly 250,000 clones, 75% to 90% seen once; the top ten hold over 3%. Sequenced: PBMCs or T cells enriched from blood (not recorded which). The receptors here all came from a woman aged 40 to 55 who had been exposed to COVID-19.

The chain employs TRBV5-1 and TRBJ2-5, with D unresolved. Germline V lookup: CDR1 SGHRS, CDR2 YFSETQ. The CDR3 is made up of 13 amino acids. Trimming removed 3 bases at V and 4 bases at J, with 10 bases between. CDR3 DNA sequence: TGCGCCAGCAGCTCGTCTGGGCGAGAGACCCAGTACTTC. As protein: CASSSSGRETQYF.

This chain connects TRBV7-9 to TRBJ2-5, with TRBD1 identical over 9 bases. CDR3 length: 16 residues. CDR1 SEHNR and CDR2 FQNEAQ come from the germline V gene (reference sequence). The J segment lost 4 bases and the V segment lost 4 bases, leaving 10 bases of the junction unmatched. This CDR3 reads CASSYRQGVSGETQYF. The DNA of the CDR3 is TGTGCCAGCAGCTACCGACAGGGGGTATCCGGAGAGACCCAGTACTTC.

CDR3 coding DNA: TGTGCCAGTAGTATTTTTAGGACTAGCGGGGTCTACGAGCAGTACGTC. Residues: CASSIFRTSGVYEQYV. The V call is TRBV19, the J call TRBJ2-7, with 12 nucleotides matching TRBD2. This CDR3 is built from 16 residues. From germline, CDR1 is LNHDA and CDR2 SQIVND (reference sequence). Germline trimming cut 3 bases from V and 3 bases from J; bases unmatched to any gene: 6.

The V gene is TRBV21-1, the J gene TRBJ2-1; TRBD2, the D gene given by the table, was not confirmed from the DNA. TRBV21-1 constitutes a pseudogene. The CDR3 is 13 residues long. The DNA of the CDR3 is TGTGCCAGCAGCAAAGAGGGTAGCGGGGGGCCAATCTTC. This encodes CASSKEGSGGPIF.

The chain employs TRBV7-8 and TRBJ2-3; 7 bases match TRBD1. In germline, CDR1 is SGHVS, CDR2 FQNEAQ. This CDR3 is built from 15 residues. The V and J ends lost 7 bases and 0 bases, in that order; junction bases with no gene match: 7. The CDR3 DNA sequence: TGTGCCAGCACCGACAGGGTATTGAGCACAGATACGCAGTATTTT. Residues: CASTDRVLSTDTQYF.

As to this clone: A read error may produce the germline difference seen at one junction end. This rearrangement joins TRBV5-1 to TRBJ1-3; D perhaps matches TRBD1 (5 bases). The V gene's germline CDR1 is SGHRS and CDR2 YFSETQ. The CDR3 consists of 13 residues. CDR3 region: CASSPHRGNTIYF. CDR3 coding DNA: TGTGCCAGCAGCCCTCACAGGGGAAACACCATATATTTT.

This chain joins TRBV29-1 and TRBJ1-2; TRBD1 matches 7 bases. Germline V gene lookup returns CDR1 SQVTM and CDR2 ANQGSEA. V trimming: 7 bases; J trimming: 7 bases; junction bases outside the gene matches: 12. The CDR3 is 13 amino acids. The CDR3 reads CSAGQSSSGGYTF. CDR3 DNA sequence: TGCAGCGCGGGACAGTCTTCGAGTGGTGGCTACACCTTC.

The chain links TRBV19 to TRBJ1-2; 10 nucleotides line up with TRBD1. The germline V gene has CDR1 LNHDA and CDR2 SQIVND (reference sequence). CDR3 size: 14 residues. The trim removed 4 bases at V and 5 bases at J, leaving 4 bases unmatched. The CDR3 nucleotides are TGTGCCAGTAGTAGGGACAGGGGAAGGTATGGCTACACCTTC. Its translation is CASSRDRGRYGYTF.

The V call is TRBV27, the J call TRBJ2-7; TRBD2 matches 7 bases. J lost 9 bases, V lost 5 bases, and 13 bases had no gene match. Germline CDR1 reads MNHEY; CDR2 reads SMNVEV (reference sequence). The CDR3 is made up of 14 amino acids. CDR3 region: CASSDGTTPFTQYV. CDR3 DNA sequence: TGTGCCAGCAGTGACGGGACTACCCCCTTCACGCAGTACGTC.

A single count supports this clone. The CDR3 here is CASSIYRTSGRIGELFF. CDR3 nucleotide sequence: TGTGCCAGTAGTATTTATAGGACTAGCGGGAGAATCGGGGAGCTGTTTTTT. The chain carries TRBV19 and TRBJ2-2, with TRBD2 identical over 13 bases. Trimming removed 3 bases from V and 7 bases from J; junction bases left unmatched: 8. Germline CDR1 reads LNHDA; CDR2 reads SQIVND (reference sequence). This CDR3 spans 17 amino acids.

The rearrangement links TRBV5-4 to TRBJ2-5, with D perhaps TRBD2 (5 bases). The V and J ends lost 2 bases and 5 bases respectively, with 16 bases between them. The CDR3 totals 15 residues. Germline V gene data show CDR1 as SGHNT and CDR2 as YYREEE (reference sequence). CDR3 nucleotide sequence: TGTGCCAGCAGCTTAGCAGAGACTAAAAGGGAGACCCAGTACTTC. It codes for CASSLAETKRETQYF.

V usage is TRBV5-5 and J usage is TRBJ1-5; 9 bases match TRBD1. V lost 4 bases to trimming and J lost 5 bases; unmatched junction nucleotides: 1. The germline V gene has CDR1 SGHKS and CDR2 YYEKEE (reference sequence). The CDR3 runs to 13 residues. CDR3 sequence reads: CASSRDRDQPQHF. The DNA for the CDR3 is TGTGCCAGCAGCCGGGACAGGGATCAGCCCCAGCATTTT.

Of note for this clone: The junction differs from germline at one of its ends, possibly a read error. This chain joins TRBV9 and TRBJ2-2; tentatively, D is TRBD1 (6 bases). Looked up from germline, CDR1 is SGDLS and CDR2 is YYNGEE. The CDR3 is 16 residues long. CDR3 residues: CVSSVGQGMNTGELFF. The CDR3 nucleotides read TGTGTCAGCAGCGTAGGGCAGGGGATGAACACCGGGGAGCTGTTTTTT.

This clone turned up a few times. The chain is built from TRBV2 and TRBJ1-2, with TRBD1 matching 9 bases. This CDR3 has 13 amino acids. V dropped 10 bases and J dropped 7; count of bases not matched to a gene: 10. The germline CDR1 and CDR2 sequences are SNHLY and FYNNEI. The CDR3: CANLQGARGGYTF. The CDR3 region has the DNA TGTGCCAATCTACAGGGGGCTCGGGGTGGCTACACCTTC.

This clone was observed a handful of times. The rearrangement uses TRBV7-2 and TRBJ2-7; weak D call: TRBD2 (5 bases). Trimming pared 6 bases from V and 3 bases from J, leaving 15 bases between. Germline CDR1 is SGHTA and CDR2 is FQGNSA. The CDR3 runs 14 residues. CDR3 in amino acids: CASRRAMGVYEQYF. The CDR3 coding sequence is TGTGCCAGCAGAAGAGCGATGGGAGTCTACGAGCAGTACTTC. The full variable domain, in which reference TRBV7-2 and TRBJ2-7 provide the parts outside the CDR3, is GAGVSQSPSNKVTEKGKDVELRCDPISGHTALYWYRQSLGQGLEFLIYFQGNSAPDKSGLPSDRFSAERTGGSVSTLTIQRTQQEDSAVYLCASRRAMGVYEQYFGPGTRLTVT.

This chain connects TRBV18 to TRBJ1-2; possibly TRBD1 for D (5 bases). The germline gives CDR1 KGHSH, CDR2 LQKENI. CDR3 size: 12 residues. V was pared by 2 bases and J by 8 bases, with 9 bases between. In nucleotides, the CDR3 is TGTGCCAGCTCACCAACGGGGGACGGCTACACCTTC. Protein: CASSPTGDGYTF.

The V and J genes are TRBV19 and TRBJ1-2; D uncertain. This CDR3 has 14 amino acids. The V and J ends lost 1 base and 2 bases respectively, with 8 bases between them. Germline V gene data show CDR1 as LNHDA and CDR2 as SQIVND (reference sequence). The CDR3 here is CASSIGPQNYGYTF. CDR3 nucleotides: TGTGCCAGTAGTATAGGTCCACAAAACTATGGCTACACCTTC.

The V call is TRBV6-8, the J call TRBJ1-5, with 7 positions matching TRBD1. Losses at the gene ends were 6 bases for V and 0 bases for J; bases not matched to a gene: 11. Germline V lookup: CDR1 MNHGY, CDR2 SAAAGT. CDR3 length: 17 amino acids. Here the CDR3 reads CASSPLGGPFSNQPQHF. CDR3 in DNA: TGTGCCAGCAGCCCTCTAGGGGGCCCGTTTAGCAATCAGCCCCAGCATTTT.

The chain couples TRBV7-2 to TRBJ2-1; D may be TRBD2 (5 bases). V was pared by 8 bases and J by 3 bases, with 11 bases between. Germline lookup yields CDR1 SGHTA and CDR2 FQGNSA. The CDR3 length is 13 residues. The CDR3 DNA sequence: TGTGCCAGCGGAGAGGGCTTCTACAATGAGCAGTTCTTC. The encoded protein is CASGEGFYNEQFF.

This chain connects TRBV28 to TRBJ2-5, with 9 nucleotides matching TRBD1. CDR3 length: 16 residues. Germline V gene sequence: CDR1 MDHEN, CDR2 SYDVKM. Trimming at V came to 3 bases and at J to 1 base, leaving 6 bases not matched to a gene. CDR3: CASSLWTGEIQETQYF. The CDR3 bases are TGTGCCAGCAGTTTGTGGACAGGGGAGATCCAAGAGACCCAGTACTTC.

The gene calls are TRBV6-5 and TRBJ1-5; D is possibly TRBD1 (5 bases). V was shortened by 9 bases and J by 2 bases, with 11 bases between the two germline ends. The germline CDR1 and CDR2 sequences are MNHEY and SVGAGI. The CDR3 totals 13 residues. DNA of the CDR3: TGTGCCAGTCAGATGGGGCGCAATCAGCCCCAGCATTTT. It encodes CASQMGRNQPQHF.

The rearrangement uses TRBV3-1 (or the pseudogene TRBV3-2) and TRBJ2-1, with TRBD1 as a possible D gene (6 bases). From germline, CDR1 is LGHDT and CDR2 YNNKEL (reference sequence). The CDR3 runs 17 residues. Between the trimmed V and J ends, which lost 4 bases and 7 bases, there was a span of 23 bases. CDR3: CASSPLREQGLMNEQFF. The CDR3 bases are TGTGCCAGCAGCCCCCTAAGGGAACAGGGTCTCATGAATGAGCAGTTCTTC.

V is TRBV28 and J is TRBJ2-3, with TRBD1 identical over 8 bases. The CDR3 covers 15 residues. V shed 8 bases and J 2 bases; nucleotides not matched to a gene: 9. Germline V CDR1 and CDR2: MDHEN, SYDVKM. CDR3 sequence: CASDPAGGPTDTQYF. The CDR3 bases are TGTGCCAGCGACCCGGCAGGGGGCCCCACAGATACGCAGTATTTT.

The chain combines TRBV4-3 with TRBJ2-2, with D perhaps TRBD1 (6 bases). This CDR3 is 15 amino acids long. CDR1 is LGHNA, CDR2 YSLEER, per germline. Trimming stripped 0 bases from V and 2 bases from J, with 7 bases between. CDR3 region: CASSQEDRNTGELFF. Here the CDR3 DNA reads TGCGCCAGCAGCCAAGAGGACAGAAACACCGGGGAGCTGTTTTTT.

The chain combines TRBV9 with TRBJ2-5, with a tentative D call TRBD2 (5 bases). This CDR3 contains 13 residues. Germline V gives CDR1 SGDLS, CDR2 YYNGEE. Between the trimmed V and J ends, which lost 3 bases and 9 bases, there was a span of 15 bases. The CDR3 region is CASSASPLGAQYF. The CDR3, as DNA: TGTGCCAGCAGCGCGTCCCCCCTCGGGGCCCAGTACTTC.

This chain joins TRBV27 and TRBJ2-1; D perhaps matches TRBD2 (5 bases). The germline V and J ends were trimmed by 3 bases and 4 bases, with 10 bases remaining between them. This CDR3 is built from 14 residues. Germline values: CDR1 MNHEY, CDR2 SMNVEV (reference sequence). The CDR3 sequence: CASSLRVGYNEQFF. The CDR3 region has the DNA TGTGCCAGCAGTTTGCGGGTCGGGTACAATGAGCAGTTCTTC.

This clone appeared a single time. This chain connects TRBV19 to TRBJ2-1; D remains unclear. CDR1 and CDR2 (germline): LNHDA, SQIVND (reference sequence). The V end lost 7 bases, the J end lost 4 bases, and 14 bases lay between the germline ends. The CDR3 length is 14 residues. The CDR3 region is CASKMSYAYNEQFF. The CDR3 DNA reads TGTGCCAGTAAGATGTCCTACGCTTACAATGAGCAGTTCTTC.

As DNA, the CDR3 is TGTGCCAGCAGTGAAGCAGGACAGGGGGCGGGAGAGACCCAGTACTTC. Translating it yields CASSEAGQGAGETQYF. The chain combines TRBV25-1 with TRBJ2-5; 11 bases align to TRBD1. Germline CDR1 and CDR2: MGHDK and SYGVNS. Unmatched junction bases numbered 6, after V lost 2 bases and J lost 4 bases. CDR3 length equals 16 residues.

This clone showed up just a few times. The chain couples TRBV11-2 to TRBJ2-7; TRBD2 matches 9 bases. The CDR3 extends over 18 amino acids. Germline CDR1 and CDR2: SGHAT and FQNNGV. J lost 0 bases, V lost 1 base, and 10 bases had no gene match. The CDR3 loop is CASSLGVGLAGSSYEQYF. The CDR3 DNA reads TGTGCCAGCAGCTTAGGAGTAGGCCTAGCGGGGAGCTCCTACGAGCAGTACTTC.

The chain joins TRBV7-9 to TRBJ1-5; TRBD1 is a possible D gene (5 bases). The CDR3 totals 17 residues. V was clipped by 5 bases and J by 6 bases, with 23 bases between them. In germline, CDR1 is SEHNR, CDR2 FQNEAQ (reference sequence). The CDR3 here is CASSRGTKRGEGQPQHF. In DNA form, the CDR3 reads TGTGCCAGCAGCCGGGGGACGAAACGAGGAGAGGGTCAGCCCCAGCATTTT.